The 32 T cell receptor beta chains below all came from one sample that was sequenced in a study of blood T cell repertoires in COVID-19. Assay: immunoSEQ multiplex PCR; the TCRdb copy retains only in-frame clones and omits some. The profile shows roughly 310,000 clones, 89% of them singletons. Sample: PBMCs or T cells enriched from blood (not recorded which). These receptor sequences come from a woman aged 40 to 50 who had recovered from COVID-19.

The V call is TRBV5-1, the J call TRBJ1-1; no reliable D call. V lost 4 bases to trimming and J lost 0 bases, with 13 bases between them. This CDR3 has 15 residues. Per the germline V gene, CDR1 is SGHRS and CDR2 is YFSETQ. The CDR3 is CASSLRSGVNTEAFF. The CDR3 coding sequence is TGCGCCAGCAGCCTCCGGTCAGGTGTGAACACTGAAGCTTTCTTT.

J is TRBJ2-2 and V is TRBV2; possibly TRBD1 for D (6 bases). Deletions cut 1 base from V and 9 bases from J, with 6 bases between. The germline V gene has CDR1 SNHLY and CDR2 FYNNEI. This CDR3 is 12 amino acids long. The CDR3 protein is CASSEGGRELFF. Here the CDR3 DNA reads TGTGCCAGCAGTGAAGGGGGGCGGGAGCTGTTTTTT.

V is TRBV19 and J is TRBJ2-7; tentative D call: TRBD1 (6 bases). The CDR3 extends over 13 amino acids. The V gene lost 10 bases and the J gene lost 5 bases, with 18 bases spanning the gap. Germline V gene data show CDR1 as LNHDA and CDR2 as SQIVND (reference sequence). CDR3 DNA: TGTGCCACCTCCGCGAGCAGGGGAAACGAGCAGTACTTC. Protein: CATSASRGNEQYF.

This rearrangement joins TRBV4-2 to TRBJ2-3; D is unclear. The CDR3 runs to 15 residues. Deletions cut 5 bases from V and 14 bases from J, with 26 bases between. Germline lookup yields CDR1 LGHNA and CDR2 YNFKEQ. The CDR3 DNA sequence: TGTGCCAGCAGCGTACAAAACGGCGTCCTAGGCGGCGCGTATTTT. It translates to CASSVQNGVLGGAYF.

This clone was detected a few times. The chain joins TRBV4-3 to TRBJ1-2; possibly TRBD1 for D (5 bases). V gave up 0 bases and J gave up 3 bases, with 11 bases separating them. The germline V gene encodes CDR1 LGHNA and CDR2 YSLEER. The CDR3 spans 15 residues. CDR3 sequence (DNA): TGCGCCAGCAGCCAAGATCTAGGGGTCGACTATGGCTACACCTTC. This translates into CASSQDLGVDYGYTF.

This chain joins TRBV28 and TRBJ2-7, with TRBD2 matching 15 bases. CDR1 is MDHEN, CDR2 SYDVKM, per germline. V lost 6 bases to trimming and J lost 3 bases; unmatched junction nucleotides: 3. The CDR3 spans 15 residues. CDR3 in DNA: TGTGCCAGCAGCCGGACTAGCGGGAGGGACTACGAGCAGTACTTC. It translates to CASSRTSGRDYEQYF.

This clone was observed a single time. The chain carries TRBV3-1 (or the pseudogene TRBV3-2) and TRBJ2-7; 8 nucleotides align to TRBD1. The CDR3 extends over 12 amino acids. Unmatched junction bases numbered 2, after V lost 4 bases and J lost 6 bases. From germline, CDR1 is LGHDT and CDR2 YNNKEL (reference sequence). For the CDR3, the DNA is TGTGCCAGCAGCCGTACAGGGGGCGAGCAGTACTTC. Residues: CASSRTGGEQYF.

V gene TRBV29-1 combines with J gene TRBJ1-2; no reliable D call. CDR1 SQVTM and CDR2 ANQGSEA come from the germline V gene. Trimming took 2 bases from V and 0 from J, leaving 4 bases between them. This CDR3 spans 12 amino acids. The CDR3 here is CSVELPNYGYTF. CDR3 nucleotide sequence: TGCAGCGTTGAACTACCTAACTATGGCTACACCTTC.

The sample holds a few counts of this clone. CDR3 amino acids: CASSPQGQGVGNTIYF. The CDR3 bases are TGTGCCAGCAGTCCGCAGGGACAGGGGGTTGGAAACACCATATATTTT. The chain joins TRBV28 to TRBJ1-3; TRBD1 aligns across 11 bases. V was clipped by 5 bases and J by 3 bases; unmatched bases: 6. Germline V CDR1 and CDR2: MDHEN, SYDVKM. CDR3 size: 16 residues.

The count of this clone is one. This chain joins TRBV5-6 and TRBJ1-5, with D possibly matching TRBD1 (6 bases). The CDR3 is 16 amino acids. In germline, CDR1 is SGHDT, CDR2 YYEEEE. Trimming pared 3 bases from V and 0 bases from J, leaving 13 bases between. The CDR3 DNA sequence: TGTGCCAGCAGCTCAAACACAGGGTATAGCAATCAGCCCCAGCATTTT. Translation: CASSSNTGYSNQPQHF.

J is TRBJ1-5 and V is TRBV19; 10 bases are a match to TRBD1. The CDR3 length is 14 residues. Germline values: CDR1 LNHDA, CDR2 SQIVND (reference sequence). Trimming at V came to 6 bases and at J to 8 bases, leaving 7 bases not matched to a gene. This CDR3 is CASSLTGGSEPQHF. CDR3 sequence (DNA): TGTGCCAGTAGCCTGACAGGGGGCAGCGAGCCCCAGCATTTT.

This clone was observed once. The genes are TRBV7-2 and TRBJ2-3, with D possibly matching TRBD2 (7 bases). This CDR3 spans 17 amino acids. V gave up 2 bases and J gave up 1 base, with 16 bases separating them. CDR1 SGHTA and CDR2 FQGNSA come from the germline V gene. The CDR3, as DNA: TGTGCCAGCAGCTTACGATTGGGGGGGCCAGGCACAGATACGCAGTATTTT. Encoded protein: CASSLRLGGPGTDTQYF.

The chain joins TRBV10-1 to TRBJ2-5; 8 bases line up with TRBD1. Germline trimming cut 7 bases from V and 5 bases from J; bases unmatched to any gene: 6. Germline V gene data show CDR1 as WNHNN and CDR2 as SYGVQD (reference sequence). This CDR3 contains 13 residues. CDR3 DNA: TGCGCCAGCAACCCCAGGGGGCGGGAGACCCAGTACTTC. This gives the protein CASNPRGRETQYF.

The rearrangement uses TRBV7-2 and TRBJ2-5, with 13 bases identical to TRBD2. The V and J ends lost 4 bases and 7 bases, in that order; junction bases with no gene match: 15. In germline, CDR1 is SGHTA, CDR2 FQGNSA. CDR3 length: 18 amino acids. The CDR3 coding sequence is TGTGCCAGCAGCTCTCTCCGACTAGCGGGGGGCCCCCTGGGGACCCAGTACTTC. Protein product: CASSSLRLAGGPLGTQYF.

This rearrangement joins TRBV27 to TRBJ1-1; 8 bases match TRBD1. This CDR3 contains 15 residues. The V segment lost 5 bases and the J segment 0 bases; nucleotides outside the gene matches: 5. CDR1 is MNHEY and CDR2 is SMNVEV in the germline V gene (reference sequence). CDR3 in DNA: TGTGCCAGCAGTCCATGGACAGGGATGAACACTGAAGCTTTCTTT. Its protein is CASSPWTGMNTEAFF.

The rearrangement links TRBV14 to TRBJ1-2; D ambiguous. V was clipped by 1 base and J by 1 base, with 10 bases between them. The CDR3 is 15 amino acids. CDR1 SGHDN and CDR2 FVKESK come from the germline V gene. CDR3 protein: CASSQVSPLNYGYTF. Written as DNA, the CDR3 is TGTGCCAGCAGCCAAGTCAGTCCTCTTAACTATGGCTACACCTTC.

The rearrangement joins TRBV29-1 to TRBJ2-1, with 10 bases lining up with TRBD2. V was pared by 3 bases and J by 1 base, with 12 bases of the junction left unmatched. Germline CDR1 SQVTM, CDR2 ANQGSEA. CDR3 length: 18 amino acids. The CDR3 DNA sequence: TGCAGCGTTGACCAGACTAGCGGGCCGGAGACTTCCTACAATGAGCAGTTCTTC. Translated: CSVDQTSGPETSYNEQFF.

The chain combines TRBV3-1 (or the pseudogene TRBV3-2) with TRBJ1-6, with a possible D match to TRBD1 (6 bases). Germline loops: CDR1 LGHDT, CDR2 YNNKEL (reference sequence). Trimming took off 0 bases at V and 4 bases at J, with 13 bases between the two ends. The CDR3 loop spans 17 amino acids. The CDR3 DNA reads TGTGCCAGCAGCCAAGAATGGGGGCTCGGGTATAATTCACCCCTCCACTTT. Translated: CASSQEWGLGYNSPLHF.

This clone appeared once. The chain couples TRBV18 to TRBJ1-2, with a weak D call TRBD1 (6 bases). Germline lookup yields CDR1 KGHSH and CDR2 LQKENI. The CDR3 runs 14 residues. Trimming took off 3 bases at V and 6 bases at J, with 14 bases between the two ends. As DNA, the CDR3 is TGTGCCAGCTCACCTCCGACTGGGGGCCATGGCTACACCTTC. Translating gives CASSPPTGGHGYTF.

The V call is TRBV5-6, the J call TRBJ2-2; tentative D call: TRBD2 (5 bases). Germline V gene lookup returns CDR1 SGHDT and CDR2 YYEEEE. The V end was cut by 5 bases, the J end by 0 bases, with 14 bases between. CDR3 size: 16 residues. The CDR3 DNA follows: TGTGCCAGCAGTCAGCCGGGGAAAACGAACACCGGGGAGCTGTTTTTT. It codes for CASSQPGKTNTGELFF. Variable domain in full (rest from reference TRBV5-6 and TRBJ2-2): DAGVTQSPTHLIKTRGQQVTLRCSPKSGHDTVSWYQQALGQGPQFIFQYYEEEERQRGNFPDRFSGHQFPNYSSELNVNALLLGDSALYLCASSQPGKTNTGELFFGEGSRLTVL.

The chain combines TRBV30 with TRBJ1-2; 8 nucleotides match TRBD1. The V segment lost 6 bases and the J segment 7 bases; nucleotides outside the gene matches: 7. CDR3 size: 12 residues. Per germline, CDR1 GTSNPN and CDR2 SVGIG (reference sequence). CDR3 bases: TGTGCCTGTGCCCAGGGGGCGGCTGGCTACACCTTC. It encodes CACAQGAAGYTF.

The chain is built from TRBV23-1 and TRBJ2-7, with 8 nucleotides matching TRBD1. TRBV23-1 is treated as an ORF (open reading frame) with a function not yet certain. CDR3 length equals 15 residues. The J segment lost 2 bases and the V segment lost 4 bases, leaving 7 bases of the junction unmatched. The CDR3 is CASSRETGETYEQYF. The CDR3 region has the DNA TGCGCCAGCAGTCGAGAGACAGGGGAGACCTACGAGCAGTACTTC.

The count of this clone is one. The rearrangement joins TRBV29-1 to TRBJ1-6, with D unclear. The CDR3 spans 13 residues. V dropped 7 bases and J dropped 4 bases, with 11 bases sitting between them. Looked up from germline, CDR1 is SQVTM and CDR2 is ANQGSEA. CDR3 amino acids: CSAQRGYNSPLHF. The CDR3 DNA reads as TGCAGCGCCCAACGGGGTTATAATTCACCCCTCCACTTT.

The V gene is TRBV13, the J gene TRBJ1-1; 9 bases are shared with TRBD1. This CDR3 contains 13 residues. Germline V gene lookup returns CDR1 PRHDT and CDR2 FYEKMQ (reference sequence). Germline trimming cut 2 bases from V and 11 bases from J; bases unmatched to any gene: 6. CDR3 sequence (DNA): TGTGCCAGCAGCTTAAGAGGGGACAGGGAGGCTTTCTTT. Amino acids: CASSLRGDREAFF.

V is TRBV7-9 and J is TRBJ1-3; D is uncertain. The CDR3 is made up of 16 amino acids. From germline, CDR1 is SEHNR and CDR2 FQNEAQ (reference sequence). Trimming took 2 bases from V and 8 from J, leaving 19 bases between them. The CDR3 is CASSLSRVAEGDTIYF. In DNA, the CDR3 is TGTGCCAGCAGCTTAAGTCGAGTCGCAGAGGGAGACACCATATATTTT.

This rearrangement joins TRBV7-2 to TRBJ2-5, with a tentative D call TRBD1 (6 bases). Germline values: CDR1 SGHTA, CDR2 FQGNSA. The V end lost 0 bases, the J end lost 6 bases, and 14 bases lay between the germline ends. The CDR3 loop spans 15 amino acids. The CDR3: CASSLAPDRRQTQYF. The CDR3 coding sequence is TGTGCCAGCAGCTTAGCCCCCGACAGGAGGCAGACCCAGTACTTC.

The chain employs TRBV27 and TRBJ2-2; 13 nucleotides align to TRBD2. CDR1 and CDR2 from the germline V gene are MNHEY and SMNVEV (reference sequence). Trimming at V came to 3 bases and at J to 4 bases, leaving 2 bases not matched to a gene. The CDR3 extends over 16 amino acids. CDR3 sequence: CASSFGLAGVTGELFF. The CDR3 DNA reads TGTGCCAGCAGTTTTGGACTAGCGGGAGTCACCGGGGAGCTGTTTTTT.

The chain links TRBV5-1 to TRBJ2-7; no definite D call. V lost 1 base to trimming and J lost 4 bases, with 9 bases between them. The CDR3 has 13 amino acids. The germline CDR1 and CDR2 sequences are SGHRS and YFSETQ. The DNA for the CDR3 is TGCGCCAGCAGCTTGATTGCAGATTACGAGCAGTACTTC. Translated: CASSLIADYEQYF.

The chain links TRBV29-1 to TRBJ2-1, with 9 bases fitting TRBD2. The CDR3 runs 15 residues. V dropped 5 bases and J dropped 7; count of bases not matched to a gene: 12. From germline, CDR1 is SQVTM and CDR2 ANQGSEA. For the CDR3, the DNA is TGCAGCGTTCCCCACTGGGGCGGGGGGGTGAATGAGCAGTTCTTC. As protein: CSVPHWGGGVNEQFF.

This clone was observed a single time. J is TRBJ2-2 and V is TRBV5-4; D not resolved. The CDR3 is 13 residues long. The ends were cut back, 6 bases at V and 4 bases at J, with 10 bases in the middle. CDR1 is SGHNT and CDR2 is YYREEE in the germline V gene (reference sequence). This CDR3 is CASKDSLTGELFF. The CDR3 bases are TGTGCCAGCAAAGACTCTCTCACCGGGGAGCTGTTTTTT.

The V call is TRBV13, the J call TRBJ2-2, with 13 bases aligning to TRBD2. CDR3 size: 16 residues. Germline CDR1 is PRHDT and CDR2 is FYEKMQ (reference sequence). V trimming: 8 bases; J trimming: 3 bases; junction bases outside the gene matches: 6. CDR3 DNA: TGTGCCAGCTACCTTGGACTAGCGGGGGACACCGGGGAGCTGTTTTTT. Translation gives CASYLGLAGDTGELFF.

This sequence joins TRBV5-4 and TRBJ1-6, with 10 positions matching TRBD1. The V gene end was trimmed by 5 bases and the J gene end by 7 bases; junction bases not matched to a gene: 3. The CDR3 extends over 14 amino acids. Germline V gene lookup returns CDR1 SGHNT and CDR2 YYREEE (reference sequence). Here the CDR3 DNA reads TGTGCCAGCAGACGGGACAGGGGAAATTCACCCCTCCACTTT. Encoded protein: CASRRDRGNSPLHF.